The source of this T cell receptor (beta chain) is a study of cytomegalovirus exposure and HLA in healthy donors. Comments on this clone: What it binds is unknown.

Notes on the study in general: Subsequent analysis revealed that first-cohort TCR clusters tended to co-occur in the 120 or so validation repertoires.

The V gene end was trimmed by 5 bases and the J gene end by 2 bases; junction bases not matched to a gene: 11. The germline V gene has CDR1 SGHVS and CDR2 FQNEAQ. The CDR3 length is 19 residues. Here immunoSEQ multiplex PCR was the method, and the copy in TCRdb shows in-frame clones only, minus some. This table has 300,000 to 450,000 clones, 86% appearing once. The source of this sequence is a woman younger than 35 in good health and CMV-seronegative. The specimen sequenced was PBMCs. The chain links TRBV7-8 to TRBJ2-3; 15 positions match TRBD2. CDR3 nucleotides: TGTGCCAGCAGCCTCCACCGGGGACTAGCGGGAGGACCCACAGATACGCAGTATTTT. Translation: CASSLHRGLAGGPTDTQYF.